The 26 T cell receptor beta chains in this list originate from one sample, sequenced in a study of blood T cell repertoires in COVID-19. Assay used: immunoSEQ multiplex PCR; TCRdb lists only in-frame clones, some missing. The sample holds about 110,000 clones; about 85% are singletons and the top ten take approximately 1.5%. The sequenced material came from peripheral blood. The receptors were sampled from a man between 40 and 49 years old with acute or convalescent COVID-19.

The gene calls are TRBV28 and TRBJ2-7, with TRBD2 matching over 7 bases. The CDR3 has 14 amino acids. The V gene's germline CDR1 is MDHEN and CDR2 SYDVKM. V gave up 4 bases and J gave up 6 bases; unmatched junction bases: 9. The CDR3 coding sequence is TGTGCCAGCAGTTCCCCAGAGCGGGGCCCCGAGCAGTACTTC. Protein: CASSSPERGPEQYF.

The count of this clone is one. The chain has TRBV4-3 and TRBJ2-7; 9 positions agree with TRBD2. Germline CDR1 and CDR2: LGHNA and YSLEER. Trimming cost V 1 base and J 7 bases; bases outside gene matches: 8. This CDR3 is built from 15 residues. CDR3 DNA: TGCGCCAGCAGCCAAGCCGCGGGGGGGCCTGGTGAGCAGTACTTC. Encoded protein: CASSQAAGGPGEQYF.

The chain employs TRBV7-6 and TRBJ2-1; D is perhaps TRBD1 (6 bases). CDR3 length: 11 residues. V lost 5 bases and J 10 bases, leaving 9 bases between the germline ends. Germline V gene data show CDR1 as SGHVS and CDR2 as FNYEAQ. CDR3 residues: CASSQGPEQFF. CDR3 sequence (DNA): TGTGCCAGCAGCCAGGGGCCAGAGCAGTTCTTC. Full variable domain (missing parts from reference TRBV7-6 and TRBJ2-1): GAGVSQSPRYKVTKRGQDVALRCDPISGHVSLYWYRQALGQGPEFLTYFNYEAQQDKSGLPNDRFSAERPEGSISTLTIQRTEQRDSAMYRCASSQGPEQFFGPGTRLTVL.

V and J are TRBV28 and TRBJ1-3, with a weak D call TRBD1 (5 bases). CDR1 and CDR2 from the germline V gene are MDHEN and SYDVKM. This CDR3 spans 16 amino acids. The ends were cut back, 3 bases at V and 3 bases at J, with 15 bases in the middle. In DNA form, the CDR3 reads TGTGCCAGCAGTTTCATTTTGGGGGGAGGTGGAAACACCATATATTTT. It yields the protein CASSFILGGGGNTIYF. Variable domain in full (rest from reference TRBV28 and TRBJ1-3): DVKVTQSSRYLVKRTGEKVFLECVQDMDHENMFWYRQDPGLGLRLIYFSYDVKMKEKGDIPEGYSVSREKKERFSLILESASTNQTSMYLCASSFILGGGGNTIYFGEGSWLTVV.

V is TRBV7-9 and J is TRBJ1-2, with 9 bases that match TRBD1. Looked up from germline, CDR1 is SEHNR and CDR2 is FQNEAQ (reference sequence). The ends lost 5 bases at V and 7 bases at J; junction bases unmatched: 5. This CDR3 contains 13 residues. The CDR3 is CASSLQGASGYTF. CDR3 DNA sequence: TGTGCCAGCAGCCTACAGGGGGCGAGTGGCTACACCTTC. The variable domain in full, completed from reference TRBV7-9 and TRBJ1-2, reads DTGVSQNPRHKITKRGQNVTFRCDPISEHNRLYWYRQTLGQGPEFLTYFQNEAQLEKSRLLSDRFSAERPKGSFSTLEIQRTEQGDSAMYLCASSLQGASGYTFGSGTRLTVV.

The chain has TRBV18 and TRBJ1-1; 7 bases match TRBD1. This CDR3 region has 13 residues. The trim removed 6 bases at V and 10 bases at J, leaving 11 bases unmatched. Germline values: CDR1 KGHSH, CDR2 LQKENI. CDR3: CASSGGQNTGAFF. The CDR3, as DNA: TGTGCCAGCTCGGGGGGACAGAATACCGGAGCTTTCTTT.

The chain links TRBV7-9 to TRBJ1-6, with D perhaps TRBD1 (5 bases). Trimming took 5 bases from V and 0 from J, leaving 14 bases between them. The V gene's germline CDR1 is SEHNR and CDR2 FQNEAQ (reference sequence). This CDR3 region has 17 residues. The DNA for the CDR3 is TGTGCCAGCAGCCTCCTACAGGAGAGCTCCTATAATTCACCCCTCCACTTT. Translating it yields CASSLLQESSYNSPLHF.

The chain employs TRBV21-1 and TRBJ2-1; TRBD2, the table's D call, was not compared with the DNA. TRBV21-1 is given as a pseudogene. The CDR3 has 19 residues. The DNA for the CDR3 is TGTGCCAGCAGCACGCCGGGACTAGCGGGAAACAGGGTAAGCAATGAGCAGTTCTTC. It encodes CASSTPGLAGNRVSNEQFF.

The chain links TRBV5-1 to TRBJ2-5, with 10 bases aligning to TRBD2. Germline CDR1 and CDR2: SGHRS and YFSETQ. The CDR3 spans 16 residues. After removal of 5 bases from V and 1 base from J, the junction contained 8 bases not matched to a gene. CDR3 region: CASSRGLADFQETQYF. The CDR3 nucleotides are TGCGCCAGCAGTCGAGGACTAGCGGATTTCCAAGAGACCCAGTACTTC.

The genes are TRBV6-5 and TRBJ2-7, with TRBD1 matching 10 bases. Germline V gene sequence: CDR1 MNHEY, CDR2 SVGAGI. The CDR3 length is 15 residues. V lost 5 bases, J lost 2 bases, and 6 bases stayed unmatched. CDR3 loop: CASSKDRGGPYEQYF. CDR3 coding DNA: TGTGCCAGCAGTAAGGACAGGGGGGGGCCCTACGAGCAGTACTTC.

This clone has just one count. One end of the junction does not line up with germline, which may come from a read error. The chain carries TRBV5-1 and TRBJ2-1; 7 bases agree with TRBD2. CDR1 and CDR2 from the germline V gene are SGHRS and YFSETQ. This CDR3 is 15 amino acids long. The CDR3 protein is CASRLATWGGNEQFF. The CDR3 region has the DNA TGCGCCAGCCGCTTAGCGACTTGGGGGGGCAATGAGCAGTTCTTC.

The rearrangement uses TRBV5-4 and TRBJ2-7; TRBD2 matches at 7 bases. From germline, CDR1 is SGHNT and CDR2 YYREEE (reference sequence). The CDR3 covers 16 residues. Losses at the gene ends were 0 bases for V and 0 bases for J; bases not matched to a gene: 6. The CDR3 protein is CASSLGGLGVSYEQYF. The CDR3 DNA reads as TGTGCCAGCAGCTTGGGAGGACTAGGGGTCTCCTACGAGCAGTACTTC. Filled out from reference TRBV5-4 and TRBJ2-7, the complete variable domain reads ETGVTQSPTHLIKTRGQQVTLRCSSQSGHNTVSWYQQALGQGPQFIFQYYREEENGRGNFPPRFSGLQFPNYSSELNVNALELDDSALYLCASSLGGLGVSYEQYFGPGTRLTVT.

CDR3 sequence: CASSMPPTGLNTEAFF. The CDR3 nucleotides read TGTGCCAGTAGTATGCCCCCGACAGGTCTGAACACTGAAGCTTTCTTT. This sequence joins TRBV19 and TRBJ1-1, with D tentatively TRBD1 (6 bases). CDR1 and CDR2 (germline): LNHDA, SQIVND (reference sequence). The CDR3 totals 16 residues. The V end was cut by 3 bases, the J end by 0 bases, with 14 bases between.

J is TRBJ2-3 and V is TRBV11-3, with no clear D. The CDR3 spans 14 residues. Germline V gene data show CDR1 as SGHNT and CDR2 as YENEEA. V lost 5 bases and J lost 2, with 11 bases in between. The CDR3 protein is CASSPPWATDTQYF. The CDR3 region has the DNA TGTGCCAGCAGCCCCCCTTGGGCCACAGATACGCAGTATTTT.

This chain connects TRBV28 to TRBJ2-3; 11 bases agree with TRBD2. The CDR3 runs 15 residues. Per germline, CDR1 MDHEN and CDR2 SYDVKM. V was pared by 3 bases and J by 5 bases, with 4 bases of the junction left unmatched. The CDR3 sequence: CASSFISGRVDTQYF. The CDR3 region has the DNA TGTGCCAGCAGTTTTATTAGCGGGAGGGTAGATACGCAGTATTTT.

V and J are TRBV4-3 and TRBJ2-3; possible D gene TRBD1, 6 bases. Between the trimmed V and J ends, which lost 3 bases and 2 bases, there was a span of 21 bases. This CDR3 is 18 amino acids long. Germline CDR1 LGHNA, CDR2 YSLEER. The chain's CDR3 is CASSQQGSIGTNTDTQYF. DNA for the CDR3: TGCGCCAGCAGCCAGCAAGGGAGTATCGGGACAAACACAGATACGCAGTATTTT.

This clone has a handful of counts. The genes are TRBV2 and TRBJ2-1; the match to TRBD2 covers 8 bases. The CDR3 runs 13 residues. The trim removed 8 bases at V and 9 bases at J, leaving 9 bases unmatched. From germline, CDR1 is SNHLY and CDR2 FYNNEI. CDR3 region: CASGTGGPTEQFF. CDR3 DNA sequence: TGTGCCAGCGGAACGGGGGGGCCGACTGAGCAGTTCTTC.

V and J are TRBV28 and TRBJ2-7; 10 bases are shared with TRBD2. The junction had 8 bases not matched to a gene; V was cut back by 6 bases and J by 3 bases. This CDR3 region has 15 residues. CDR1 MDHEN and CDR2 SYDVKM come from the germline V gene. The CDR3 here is CASRGTSAGDYEQYF. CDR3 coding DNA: TGTGCCAGCAGGGGGACTAGCGCGGGGGACTACGAGCAGTACTTC. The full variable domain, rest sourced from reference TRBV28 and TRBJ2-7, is DVKVTQSSRYLVKRTGEKVFLECVQDMDHENMFWYRQDPGLGLRLIYFSYDVKMKEKGDIPEGYSVSREKKERFSLILESASTNQTSMYLCASRGTSAGDYEQYFGPGTRLTVT.

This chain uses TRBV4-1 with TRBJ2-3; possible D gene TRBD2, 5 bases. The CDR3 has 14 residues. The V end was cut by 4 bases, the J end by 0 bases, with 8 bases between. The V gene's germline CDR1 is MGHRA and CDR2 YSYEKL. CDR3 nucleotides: TGCGCCAGCAGCCTTAGCGTAAGCACAGATACGCAGTATTTT. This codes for CASSLSVSTDTQYF.

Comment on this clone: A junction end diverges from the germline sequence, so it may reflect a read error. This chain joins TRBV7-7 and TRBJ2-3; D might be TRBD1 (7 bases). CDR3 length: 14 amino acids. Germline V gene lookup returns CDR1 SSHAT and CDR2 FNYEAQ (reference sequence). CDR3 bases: TGTGCTAGCAGCCCCAGGGGGGGCACAGATACGCAGTATTTT. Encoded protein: CASSPRGGTDTQYF.

CDR3 DNA sequence: TGTGCCAGCACTCCGCCAGGGGGATCATTCTCCGAGCAGTACTTC. It codes for CASTPPGGSFSEQYF. The chain employs TRBV6-5 and TRBJ2-7; 7 bases fit TRBD1. The CDR3 runs to 15 residues. V lost 7 bases and J lost 6; bases outside the gene matches: 15. Germline V gene lookup returns CDR1 MNHEY and CDR2 SVGAGI.

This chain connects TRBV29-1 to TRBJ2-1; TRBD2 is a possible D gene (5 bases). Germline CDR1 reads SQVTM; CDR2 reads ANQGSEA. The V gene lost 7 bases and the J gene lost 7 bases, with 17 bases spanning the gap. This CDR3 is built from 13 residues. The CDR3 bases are TGCAGCGGATCGGAGGATGTATGGAATGAGCAGTTCTTC. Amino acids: CSGSEDVWNEQFF.

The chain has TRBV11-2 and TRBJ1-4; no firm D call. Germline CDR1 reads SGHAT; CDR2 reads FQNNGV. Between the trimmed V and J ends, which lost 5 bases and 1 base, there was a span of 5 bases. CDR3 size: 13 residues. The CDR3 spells CASSPRTNEKLFF. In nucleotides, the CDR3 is TGTGCCAGCAGCCCGAGAACTAATGAAAAACTGTTTTTT.

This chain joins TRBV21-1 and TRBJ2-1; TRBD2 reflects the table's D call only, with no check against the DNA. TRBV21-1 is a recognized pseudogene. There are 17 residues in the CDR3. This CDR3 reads CASSPIRRSGSYNEQFF. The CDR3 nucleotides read TGTGCCAGCAGCCCGATTAGGAGAAGCGGGTCCTACAATGAGCAGTTCTTC.

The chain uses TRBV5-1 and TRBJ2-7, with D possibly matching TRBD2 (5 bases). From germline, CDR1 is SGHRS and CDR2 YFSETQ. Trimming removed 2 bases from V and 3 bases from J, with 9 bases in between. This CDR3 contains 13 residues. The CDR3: CASSFTSHYEQYF. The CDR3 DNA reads TGCGCCAGCAGCTTTACTAGTCACTACGAGCAGTACTTC. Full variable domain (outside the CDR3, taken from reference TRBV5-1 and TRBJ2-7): KAGVTQTPRYLIKTRGQQVTLSCSPISGHRSVSWYQQTPGQGLQFLFEYFSETQRNKGNFPGRFSGRQFSNSRSEMNVSTLELGDSALYLCASSFTSHYEQYFGPGTRLTVT.

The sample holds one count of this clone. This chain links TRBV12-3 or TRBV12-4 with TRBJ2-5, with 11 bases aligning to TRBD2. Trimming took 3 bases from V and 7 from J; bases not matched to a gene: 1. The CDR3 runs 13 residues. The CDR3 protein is CASSLGLAATQYF. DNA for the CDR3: TGTGCCAGCAGTTTGGGACTAGCGGCGACCCAGTACTTC.